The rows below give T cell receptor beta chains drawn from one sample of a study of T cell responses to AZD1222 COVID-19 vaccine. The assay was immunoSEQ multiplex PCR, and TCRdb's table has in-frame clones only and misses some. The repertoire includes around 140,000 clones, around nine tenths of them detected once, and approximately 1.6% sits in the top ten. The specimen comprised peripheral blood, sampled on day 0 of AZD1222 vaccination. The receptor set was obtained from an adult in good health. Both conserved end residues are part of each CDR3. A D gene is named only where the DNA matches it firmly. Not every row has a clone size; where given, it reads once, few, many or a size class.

CDR3 protein: CASSPVVPREGYGYTF
CDR3 DNA: TGTGCCAGCAGCCCTGTTGTGCCACGGGAGGGATATGGCTACACCTTC
V gene: TRBV7-9
D gene: .
clone size: once
J gene: TRBJ1-2

CDR3 protein: CASSVSSGNTIYF
CDR3 DNA: TGTGCCAGCAGCGTAAGCTCTGGAAACACCATATATTTT
V gene: TRBV9
D gene: .
clone size: .
J gene: TRBJ1-3

CDR3 protein: CASSLLGTEAFF
CDR3 DNA: TGTGCCAGCAGTTTATTGGGGACTGAAGCTTTCTTT
V gene: TRBV28
D gene: .
clone size: .
J gene: TRBJ1-1

CDR3 protein: CASSASGTGHTDTQYF
CDR3 DNA: TGTGCCAGCAGTGCCTCCGGGACAGGGCACACAGATACGCAGTATTTT
V gene: TRBV6-4
D gene: TRBD1
clone size: .
J gene: TRBJ2-3

CDR3 protein: CASSYSGSPGNTIYF
CDR3 DNA: TGTGCCAGCAGTTACTCGGGCTCTCCTGGAAACACCATATATTTT
V gene: TRBV6-5
D gene: .
clone size: .
J gene: TRBJ1-3

CDR3 protein: CASRRGGLAGGTGELFF
CDR3 DNA: TGTGCCAGCAGACGAGGGGGACTAGCGGGAGGCACCGGGGAGCTGTTTTTT
V gene: TRBV28
D gene: TRBD2
clone size: .
J gene: TRBJ2-2

CDR3 protein: CASRHRQNTEAFF
CDR3 DNA: TGTGCCAGCAGGCACAGACAGAACACTGAAGCTTTCTTT
V gene: TRBV6-5
D gene: .
clone size: .
J gene: TRBJ1-1

CDR3 protein: CASSVPEMNEQFF
CDR3 DNA: TGTGCCAGCAGCGTGCCCGAGATGAATGAGCAGTTCTTC
V gene: TRBV9
D gene: .
clone size: .
J gene: TRBJ2-1

CDR3 protein: CASSLDTATYEQYF
CDR3 DNA: TGTGCCAGCAGCTTGGACACAGCGACCTACGAGCAGTACTTC
V gene: TRBV13
D gene: .
clone size: .
J gene: TRBJ2-7

CDR3 protein: CASSLLAPKSSYNEQFF
CDR3 DNA: TGTGCCAGCAGCTTGCTGGCCCCGAAAAGCTCCTACAATGAGCAGTTCTTC
V gene: TRBV5-5
D gene: .
clone size: .
J gene: TRBJ2-1

CDR3 protein: CASSELQGFDGYTF
CDR3 DNA: TGTGCCAGCAGTGAGCTTCAGGGTTTCGATGGCTACACCTTC
V gene: TRBV27
D gene: .
clone size: .
J gene: TRBJ1-2

CDR3 protein: CASSHTRDRGLSYNSPLHF
CDR3 DNA: TGCGCCAGCAGCCACACAAGGGACAGGGGGTTATCCTATAATTCACCCCTCCACTTT
V gene: TRBV4-3
D gene: TRBD1
clone size: .
J gene: TRBJ1-6

CDR3 protein: CATAYGSGNTIYF
CDR3 DNA: TGTGCCACCGCTTACGGGTCTGGAAACACCATATATTTT
V gene: TRBV6-5
D gene: .
clone size: once
J gene: TRBJ1-3

CDR3 protein: CASSQSGGRTEAFF
CDR3 DNA: TGTGCCAGCAGCCAATCGGGGGGGAGGACTGAAGCTTTCTTT
V gene: TRBV16
D gene: .
clone size: .
J gene: TRBJ1-1

CDR3 protein: CASSWTGSGEAFF
CDR3 DNA: TGTGCCAGCAGCTGGACAGGGTCGGGGGAAGCTTTCTTT
V gene: TRBV11-3
D gene: TRBD1
clone size: once
J gene: TRBJ1-1

CDR3 protein: CASIPGRAYGYTF
CDR3 DNA: TGTGCCAGCATTCCGGGGCGGGCATATGGCTACACCTTC
V gene: TRBV28
D gene: .
clone size: .
J gene: TRBJ1-2

CDR3 protein: CSASRVDTQYF
CDR3 DNA: TGCAGTGCTAGTAGAGTGGATACGCAGTATTTT
V gene: TRBV20-1
D gene: .
clone size: .
J gene: TRBJ2-3

CDR3 protein: CASSFSRTSGTSRNEQFF
CDR3 DNA: TGTGCCAGCAGCTTTTCCAGGACTAGCGGGACATCTAGAAATGAGCAGTTCTTC
V gene: TRBV11-2
D gene: TRBD2
clone size: .
J gene: TRBJ2-1

CDR3 protein: CASSLGVRVRTEAFF
CDR3 DNA: TGTGCCAGCAGCTTAGGGGTTCGGGTCCGAACTGAAGCTTTCTTT
V gene: TRBV7-8
D gene: .
clone size: .
J gene: TRBJ1-1

CDR3 protein: CASTGSSSYEQYF
CDR3 DNA: TGCGCCAGCACGGGGTCGAGCTCCTACGAGCAGTACTTC
V gene: TRBV5-1
D gene: .
clone size: .
J gene: TRBJ2-7

CDR3 protein: CASSKRQGTGNTIYF
CDR3 DNA: TGTGCCAGTAGTAAACGACAGGGCACTGGAAACACCATATATTTT
V gene: TRBV19
D gene: TRBD1
clone size: .
J gene: TRBJ1-3

CDR3 protein: CASSLRLAGAYEQYF
CDR3 DNA: TGTGCCAGCAGCCTAAGACTAGCGGGTGCCTACGAGCAGTACTTC
V gene: TRBV7-3
D gene: TRBD2
clone size: .
J gene: TRBJ2-7

CDR3 protein: CAWSVAGRETQYF
CDR3 DNA: TGTGCCTGGAGTGTAGCGGGGAGGGAGACCCAGTACTTC
V gene: TRBV30
D gene: TRBD2
clone size: .
J gene: TRBJ2-5

CDR3 protein: CASSLGLEDEQFF
CDR3 DNA: TGTGCCAGCAGCTTGGGACTAGAAGATGAGCAGTTCTTC
V gene: TRBV5-6
D gene: .
clone size: few
J gene: TRBJ2-1

CDR3 protein: CASSLGRGEKLFF
CDR3 DNA: TGCGCCAGCAGCTTGGGACGGGGTGAAAAACTGTTTTTT
V gene: TRBV5-1
D gene: .
clone size: once
J gene: TRBJ1-4

CDR3 protein: CASSQDEPFRRGGLDSPLHF
CDR3 DNA: TGCGCCAGCAGCCAAGATGAGCCATTTCGGCGGGGGGGGTTGGATTCACCCCTCCACTTT
V gene: TRBV4-1
D gene: .
clone size: .
J gene: TRBJ1-6

CDR3 protein: CASSSPRAGGAGTAHNEQFF
CDR3 DNA: TGTGCCAGCAGCTCCCCGAGAGCGGGGGGCGCCGGGACCGCCCACAATGAGCAGTTCTTC
V gene: TRBV7-8
D gene: TRBD2
clone size: .
J gene: TRBJ2-1

CDR3 protein: CASSLFLAGDQPQHF
CDR3 DNA: TGCGCCAGCAGCCTTTTTTTGGCAGGGGACCAGCCCCAGCATTTT
V gene: TRBV4-3
D gene: .
clone size: .
J gene: TRBJ1-5

CDR3 protein: CASSWTTDTQYF
CDR3 DNA: TGTGCCAGCAGTTGGACCACAGATACGCAGTATTTT
V gene: TRBV11-2
D gene: .
clone size: .
J gene: TRBJ2-3

CDR3 protein: CASSLELAGSYEQYF
CDR3 DNA: TGTGCCAGCAGCTTGGAACTAGCGGGTTCCTACGAGCAGTACTTC
V gene: TRBV5-4
D gene: TRBD2
clone size: .
J gene: TRBJ2-7

CDR3 protein: CASTQIGGSSYNEQFF
CDR3 DNA: TGTGCCAGTACCCAGATCGGGGGGTCCTCCTACAATGAGCAGTTCTTC
V gene: TRBV19
D gene: TRBD2
clone size: .
J gene: TRBJ2-1

CDR3 protein: CASSVPGRLNTEAFF
CDR3 DNA: TGTGCCAGTAGTGTCCCGGGTAGACTGAACACTGAAGCTTTCTTT
V gene: TRBV19
D gene: .
clone size: .
J gene: TRBJ1-1

CDR3 protein: CASSYQGRNEKLFF
CDR3 DNA: TGTGCCAGCAGCTATCAGGGACGGAATGAAAAACTGTTTTTT
V gene: TRBV11-2
D gene: .
clone size: .
J gene: TRBJ1-4

CDR3 protein: CASSLPGLNQPQHF
CDR3 DNA: TGTGCCAGCAGCTTACCGGGGCTAAATCAGCCCCAGCATTTT
V gene: TRBV13
D gene: .
clone size: .
J gene: TRBJ1-5